This T cell receptor (beta chain) was sequenced during a study of T-cell reconstitution after alpha-beta-depleted transplantation in children. Unique molecular identifiers featured in how the TCRbeta library was prepared. TCRdb re-derived calls from the PCR reads in MiXCR, one entry per CDR3 protein. The sample lists more than 150,000 distinct CDR3 sequences, roughly 15% occurring once. Unmatched junction bases numbered 11, after V lost 6 bases and J lost 0 bases. This CDR3 comprises 20 residues. This receptor was identified in a human donor who donated a stem cell graft to a child with acute lymphoblastic leukemia. The chain carries TRBV12-3 or TRBV12-4 and TRBJ2-2, with 15 bases matching TRBD2. The specimen was PBMCs from the stem cell graft donor, collected from the stem cell graft. This CDR3 reads CASSRGLAGGLGANTGELFF. For the CDR3, the DNA is TGTGCCAGCAGCCGCGGACTAGCGGGAGGGTTAGGGGCGAACACCGGGGAGCTGTTTTTT.